This TCR beta chain was identified in a study of a mutant IDH1 vaccine in newly diagnosed glioma (dated by TCRdb to the early 2020s). For context, the study as a whole: Across visits V03 through V10, patients got a total of eight vaccinations, given in weeks 1, 3, 5, 7, 11, 15, 19 and 23. Peripheral blood samples were drawn at six visits, namely V03 (baseline), V05, V07, V10, V12 and V13. Longitudinal TCRB deep sequencing was performed for about two dozen treated patients wherever samples were available for exploratory analyses. Before enrollment, most patients had been given radiochemotherapy with temozolomide as standard therapy, while the rest had received either radiotherapy alone or temozolomide alone. Vaccination was initiated 4-6 weeks after radiotherapy alone, or concurrently with temozolomide cycles in the chemotherapy-containing groups. Of the roughly 34 treated patients, about 62% were male and 37.5% were female, and the mean age was 40.4 years. General conclusions and limits of the study: No apparent relationship was observed between pseudoprogression and alterations in the top peripheral T cell clonotypes detected by TCRB sequencing. The authors stated that sample limitations prevented analyses of patient blood samples from being reproduced. Selection of PBMC samples for TCRB deep sequencing was based on availability. Immune responses induced by the vaccine were seen in approximately 93% of patients across multiple MHC alleles.

The label giving this sample's time point can be read as: week 23, last vaccination. Each vaccine dose was 300 ug of a 20-mer mutant IDH1 peptide in Montanide, given subcutaneously with topical imiquimod. Newly diagnosed WHO grade 3 or 4 IDH1-mutant astrocytomas showing loss of nuclear ATRX were present in the donors. The samples were drawn from NOA16, a multicentre, single-arm, open-label phase I trial in Germany that tested a mutant IDH1 peptide vaccine in humans for the first time. Genomic DNA for TCRB sequencing was extracted from EDTA blood using the DNeasy Blood and Tissue Kit. Library creation used the immunoSEQ multiplex PCR assay. Following the manufacturer's protocol, the hsTCRB Kit was used to amplify rearranged TCR beta chain sequences. An Illumina MiSeq was used to sequence the TCRB libraries. The paper's data handling went like this. The kit vendor's proprietary platform handled demultiplexing, trimming and gene mapping. This is the immuneACCESS table as TCRdb keeps it, with only in-frame sequences that have V and J called. A part of the clones is gone; compared with another copy, unresolved V genes explain less than half, and the rest is unexplained. That table gives V, J and clone size, and the DNA gave D and trimming. A total of 88,000 or so clones appear in this sample, approximately 85% of them only once. The top ten hold approximately 2.3% of the sample.

On this clone itself: Its antigen is not yet known. No quality values exist for individual bases; no much larger clone is one base distant.

For CDR1 and CDR2, the germline V gene lists SGHVS and FNYEAQ. The CDR3, cysteine through phenylalanine, is 15 amino acids long. Just CDR3 DNA is preserved here, 45 bases in frame from base 1. Trimming removed 1 base from V and 1 base from J, leaving 7 bases between the germline ends. This receptor chain uses TRBV7-6 and TRBJ2-2; TRBD1 might be the D gene, on 5 matching bases. This receptor was obtained from a man aged 25 to 40 with glioma. Some clones in this sample may be carry-over from other donors' samples. Sequences were derived from PBMCs, sampled from a glioma patient whose treatment included an IDH1 peptide vaccine. The DNA is TGTGCCAGCAGCTTAGGCAGGGTGAACACCGGGGAGCTGTTTTTT. This codes for CASSLGRVNTGELFF. Reference TRBV7-6 and TRBJ2-2 proteins supply the regions before and after the CDR3; the full variable domain is: GAGVSQSPRYKVTKRGQDVALRCDPISGHVSLYWYRQALGQGPEFLTYFNYEAQQDKSGLPNDRFSAERPEGSISTLTIQRTEQRDSAMYRCASSLGRVNTGELFFGEGSRLTVL.